A selection of T cell receptor beta chains follows, all from one sample in a study of response to subunit inactivated influenza vaccine. TCRdb reprocessed the RT-PCR reads with MiXCR, giving one entry per CDR3 protein. The sample records roughly 630,000 distinct CDR3 sequences, 11% to 15% being singletons. Specimen: PBMCs from blood, collected roughly 2 weeks before vaccination. The receptor source for this set is a man aged 45-65 years who received an inactivated influenza vaccine. Both conserved end residues are part of each CDR3. A D gene is named only where the DNA matches it firmly. Not every row has a clone size; where given, it reads once, few, many or a size class.

TRBJ2-4 TRBD2 TRBV5-1 few CASSGIGSGRAKNIQYF TGCGCCAGCAGCGGGATAGGTAGCGGGAGAGCCAAAAACATTCAGTACTTC
TRBJ2-1 TRBD2 TRBV15 few CATSRWGGRVGEQFF TGTGCCACCAGCAGATGGGGCGGGAGGGTCGGAGAGCAGTTCTTC
TRBJ2-7 TRBD2 TRBV20-1 few CSATLAGGPREQYF TGCAGTGCTACCCTAGCGGGAGGGCCGAGGGAGCAGTACTTC
TRBJ2-1 . TRBV5-1 few CASSSRPRGGARYEQFF TGCGCCAGCAGCTCACGACCGAGGGGGGGGGCTCGGTATGAGCAGTTCTTC
TRBJ1-6 TRBD1 TRBV4-3 few CASSQAVDRENSPLHF TGCGCCAGCAGCCAAGCCGTGGACAGGGAAAATTCACCCCTCCACTTT
TRBJ2-1 TRBD1 TRBV29-1 few CSVEGRDRVREQFF TGCAGCGTTGAGGGCCGGGACAGGGTTCGTGAGCAGTTCTTC
TRBJ2-7 TRBD2 TRBV20-1 few CSATHRLAGTYEQYF TGCAGTGCTACCCACCGACTAGCGGGGACCTACGAGCAGTACTTC
TRBJ2-5 TRBD2 TRBV7-2 few CASSLVWLAGIETQYF TGTGCCAGCAGCTTAGTTTGGTTAGCGGGGATTGAGACCCAGTACTTC
TRBJ2-7 TRBD2 TRBV20-1 . CSATREGLYEQYF TGCAGTGCAACGCGGGAGGGTCTATACGAGCAGTACTTC
TRBJ2-7 . TRBV20-1 . CSARDLGSSYEQYF TGCAGTGCTAGAGATTTGGGGAGCTCCTACGAGCAGTACTTC
TRBJ2-7 . TRBV7-9 . CASSLTPDILRFDEQYF TGTGCCAGCAGCTTAACCCCGGACATTCTGCGGTTCGACGAGCAGTACTTC
TRBJ2-7 . TRBV28 . CASSLFRLRGRIYEQYF TGTGCCAGCAGTCTTTTCAGGCTGAGGGGACGAATCTACGAGCAGTACTTC
TRBJ1-1 . TRBV5-1 few CASRGGPDTEAFF TGCGCCAGCCGGGGGGGACCGGACACTGAAGCTTTCTTT
TRBJ2-1 . TRBV10-3 few CAISESTVNEQFF TGTGCCATCAGTGAGTCTACAGTCAATGAGCAGTTCTTC
TRBJ1-3 . TRBV6-2/TRBV6-3 few CASRTTGNTIYF TGTGCCAGCAGGACGACTGGAAACACCATATATTTT
TRBJ2-7 TRBD1 TRBV20-1 . CSARDSVIRYEQYF TGCAGTGCCCGGGACAGCGTTATCCGCTACGAGCAGTACTTC
TRBJ1-2 TRBD1 TRBV5-4 . CASIDRGRGNYGYTF TGTGCCAGCATTGACAGGGGCAGAGGAAACTATGGCTACACCTTC
TRBJ2-1 . TRBV2 . CASRGLKPGGEQFF TGTGCCAGCAGGGGACTCAAACCAGGGGGTGAGCAGTTCTTC
TRBJ2-7 TRBD1 TRBV9 few CASSEDRTSYEQYF TGTGCCAGCAGCGAGGACAGGACCTCCTACGAGCAGTACTTC
TRBJ2-2 . TRBV5-1 few CASSSRTANTGELFF TGCGCCAGCAGCTCGAGGACAGCGAACACCGGGGAGCTGTTTTTT
TRBJ2-1 . TRBV10-3 many CAISELRDNEQFF TGTGCCATCAGTGAGCTACGCGACAATGAGCAGTTCTTC
TRBJ1-1 . TRBV20-1 few CSAPWRGGGTEAFF TGCAGTGCTCCGTGGCGGGGGGGTGGCACTGAAGCTTTCTTT
TRBJ2-7 . TRBV11-2 many CASSLGWGSYEQYF TGTGCCAGCAGCTTAGGATGGGGGTCCTACGAGCAGTACTTC
TRBJ2-4 . TRBV2 . CASSVEGRRAKNIQYF TGTGCCAGCAGTGTTGAGGGGCGGAGGGCCAAAAACATTCAGTACTTC
TRBJ2-3 . TRBV10-3 many CAISEGNTQYF TGTGCCATCAGTGAGGGGAATACGCAGTATTTT
TRBJ2-3 . TRBV6-2/TRBV6-3 . CASSPTSSGTQYF TGTGCCAGCAGTCCAACTAGTTCGGGTACGCAGTATTTT
TRBJ1-1 . TRBV6-5 many CASSYPGRGTTEAFF TGTGCCAGCAGTTACCCGGGCAGGGGTACTACTGAAGCTTTCTTT
TRBJ1-2 . TRBV12-3/TRBV12-4 few CASSLTPVANYGYTF TGTGCCAGCAGTTTAACTCCTGTAGCTAACTATGGCTACACCTTC
TRBJ2-3 . TRBV6-4 many CASSETVSTDTQYF TGTGCCAGCAGTGAGACGGTTAGCACAGATACGCAGTATTTT
TRBJ2-5 . TRBV28 few CASSQMGALKETQYF TGTGCCAGCAGTCAAATGGGGGCGTTAAAAGAGACCCAGTACTTC
TRBJ2-3 TRBD2 TRBV27 . CASSLGTSRRIDTQYF TGTGCCAGCAGTTTGGGGACTAGCCGGAGGATAGATACGCAGTATTTT
TRBJ2-7 . TRBV4-3 once CASSQEGRPGEQYF TGCGCCAGCAGCCAAGAGGGCCGGCCTGGCGAGCAGTACTTC
TRBJ2-7 TRBD1 TRBV6-2/TRBV6-3 . CASSFPTGIREQYF TGTGCCAGCAGTTTTCCGACAGGGATCCGCGAGCAGTACTTC
TRBJ1-3 . TRBV11-2 few CASSPGRTSGNTIYF TGTGCCAGCAGCCCCGGACGGACCTCTGGAAACACCATATATTTT
TRBJ2-2 . TRBV29-1 many CSVGTANTGELFF TGCAGCGTTGGGACAGCGAACACCGGGGAGCTGTTTTTT
TRBJ1-1 . TRBV18 few CASSPSSMNTEAFF TGTGCCAGCTCACCCTCCTCGATGAACACTGAAGCTTTCTTT
TRBJ2-5 . TRBV5-1 . CASSLNRGHQETQYF TGCGCCAGCAGCCTAAACCGGGGCCACCAAGAGACCCAGTACTTC
TRBJ1-5 . TRBV15 . CATSRDGQGIRGNQPQHF TGTGCCACCAGCAGAGATGGCCAGGGAATTAGGGGCAATCAGCCCCAGCATTTT
TRBJ2-3 . TRBV7-2 few CASSSSGIGYTQYF TGTGCCAGCAGCTCATCCGGGATCGGCTATACGCAGTATTTT
TRBJ1-1 . TRBV5-1 . CASSYEIRGGTEAFF TGCGCCAGCAGCTATGAAATCAGGGGTGGCACTGAAGCTTTCTTT
TRBJ2-1 TRBD2 TRBV3-1 few CASSSEGPGLAGINEQFF TGTGCCAGCAGCTCCGAGGGACCGGGACTAGCGGGAATCAATGAGCAGTTCTTC
TRBJ2-4 TRBD2 TRBV12-3/TRBV12-4 . CASSPGGQVRGIQYF TGTGCCAGCAGTCCGGGAGGGCAGGTCAGGGGCATTCAGTACTTC
TRBJ2-3 TRBD2 TRBV4-3 few CASSQDESGRVLDTQYF TGCGCCAGCAGCCAAGACGAGAGCGGGAGGGTCTTGGATACGCAGTATTTT
TRBJ1-5 TRBD1 TRBV10-2 . CASMGQGAVQPQHF TGCGCCAGCATGGGACAGGGGGCCGTTCAGCCCCAGCATTTT
TRBJ1-3 TRBD1 TRBV18 few CASSPGQASGNTIYF TGTGCCAGCTCACCTGGACAGGCTTCTGGAAACACCATATATTTT
TRBJ1-1 . TRBV20-1 . CSARHPTRRTEAFF TGCAGTGCTAGACACCCGACCCGGAGGACTGAAGCTTTCTTT
TRBJ2-6 TRBD1 TRBV5-6 few CASSLSPHRGATLSGANVLTF TGTGCCAGCAGCTTGAGTCCCCACAGGGGAGCCACTCTCTCTGGGGCCAACGTCCTGACTTTC
TRBJ2-3 . TRBV6-5 . CASSYSYPSLFTDTQYF TGTGCCAGCAGTTACTCCTACCCCTCCCTATTCACAGATACGCAGTATTTT
TRBJ2-4 TRBD2 TRBV7-2 few CASSLGLAGGLAKNIQYF TGTGCCAGCAGCTTAGGGCTAGCGGGAGGCTTAGCCAAAAACATTCAGTACTTC
TRBJ2-3 TRBD1 TRBV27 many CASSSTGVWRTDTQYF TGTGCCAGCAGTTCGACAGGGGTATGGAGGACAGATACGCAGTATTTT
TRBJ2-3 . TRBV20-1 . CSARDGKGVGDTQYF TGCAGTGCTAGAGATGGGAAGGGGGTAGGAGATACGCAGTATTTT
TRBJ2-3 TRBD2 TRBV28 few CASRSGRTTDTQYF TGTGCCAGCAGGAGCGGGAGAACCACAGATACGCAGTATTTT